One T cell receptor beta chain is described in this entry. This CDR3 is built from 14 residues. Germline V gene data show CDR1 as SGHRS and CDR2 as YFSETQ. V lost 0 bases, J lost 7 bases, and 10 bases lay in between. These data are taken from a study of cytomegalovirus exposure and HLA in healthy donors. In nominal health when sampled, donors likely had unrecorded immune exposures nonetheless. Vbeta (60) and Jbeta (13) primers were used in the PCR. Using immunoSEQ multiplex PCR, the repertoire was profiled, and TCRdb retains in-frame clones only, with some absent. The table includes 35,000 to 50,000 clones, 64% detected once.

This clonotype originated in a human donor in good health. J is TRBJ2-2 and V is TRBV5-1; the D gene is possibly TRBD1 (6 bases). Sequences were obtained from PBMCs. The CDR3 region is CASSLDRADGELFF. CDR3 sequence (DNA): TGCGCCAGCAGCTTGGACAGGGCGGACGGGGAGCTGTTTTTT.